This T cell receptor (beta chain) was sequenced for a study of T-cell reconstitution after alpha-beta-depleted transplantation in children. Study-wide results and caveats: At the one-year point after transplant, T-cell counts and TCRbeta diversity were found to come mostly from T cells that had been newly produced. The origin of high day-60 TCRbeta diversity in some patients lay in surviving recipient T cells and thymic progenitors. Where alpha-beta T cells came from about two months after transplant was reportedly several hundred expanded graft clones.

Comment on this clonotype: Its antigen remains unknown.

Germline CDR1 is SGHRS and CDR2 is YFSETQ. The V end lost 8 bases, the J end lost 2 bases, and 16 bases lay between the germline ends. This CDR3 comprises 14 residues. For TCRbeta, the library was prepared with unique molecular identifiers. TCRdb redid the calling of the PCR reads with MiXCR, one entry per CDR3 protein. The sample includes 250,000 or so distinct CDR3 sequences, 20% to 30% seen only once; the top ten take about 5%. The sequence derives from a female patient aged 2-9 years who had a stem cell transplant for congenital amegakaryocytic thrombocytopenia, so the T cells may come from the graft donor. The rearrangement joins TRBV5-1 to TRBJ1-2; D uncertain. Source: PBMCs, mostly from graft donor cells, taken 360 days after TCRalphabeta/CD19-depleted stem cell transplant. The CDR3 region has the DNA TGCGCCAGGAGCCCGGGCGGGGAAAACTATGGCTACACCTTC. It translates to CARSPGGENYGYTF. Full variable domain (rest looked up from reference TRBV5-1 and TRBJ1-2): KAGVTQTPRYLIKTRGQQVTLSCSPISGHRSVSWYQQTPGQGLQFLFEYFSETQRNKGNFPGRFSGRQFSNSRSEMNVSTLELGDSALYLCARSPGGENYGYTFGSGTRLTVV.